This is a list of T cell receptor beta chains from one sample in a study of technical replicates of blood from several donors. Assay used: immunoSEQ multiplex PCR; TCRdb lists only in-frame clones, some missing. The profile shows fewer than 70,000 clones, 86% of them singletons. Source material: PBMCs. These receptors were obtained from a human donor in good health. Some clones in this sample may be carry-over from other donors' samples. Both conserved end residues are part of each CDR3. Each record gives: D gene, J gene, clone size, V gene, CDR3 length, CDR3 DNA, CDR3 protein. The D gene is left open where the match is weak. Clone size is not always given. Where it is, it says once, few, many or a class for expanded clones.

D: TRBD2; J: TRBJ2-3; size: .; V: TRBV11-2; length: 16; DNA: TGTGCCAGCAGCTTAGCCGCCGGACTAGCGGGGGATACGCAGTATTTT; CDR3: CASSLAAGLAGDTQYF
D: .; J: TRBJ2-3; size: .; V: TRBV5-1; length: 14; DNA: TGCGCCAGCAGCTTGGCACAGAGCACAGATACGCAGTATTTT; CDR3: CASSLAQSTDTQYF
D: .; J: TRBJ2-3; size: .; V: TRBV20-1; length: 10; DNA: TGCAGTGCTAGCTCGTATACGCAGTATTTT; CDR3: CSASSYTQYF
D: TRBD1; J: TRBJ2-7; size: few; V: TRBV11-2; length: 14; DNA: TGTGCCAGCAGCCCAGGGGACAGACCCTACGAGCAGTACTTC; CDR3: CASSPGDRPYEQYF
D: TRBD2; J: TRBJ2-3; size: .; V: TRBV4-2; length: 19; DNA: TGTGCCAGCAGCCAATTTATGAACGGTGAAGCGGGGGGGCGGGGTACGCAGTATTTT; CDR3: CASSQFMNGEAGGRGTQYF
D: TRBD2; J: TRBJ2-3; size: .; V: TRBV10-3; length: 16; DNA: TGTGCCATCAGTGATCTTACGGCGGGAGTGCAAGATACGCAGTATTTT; CDR3: CAISDLTAGVQDTQYF
D: .; J: TRBJ2-3; size: .; V: TRBV11-3; length: 13; DNA: TGTGCCAGCAGCCCAGGGGCTAAAGATACGCAGTATTTT; CDR3: CASSPGAKDTQYF
D: TRBD2; J: TRBJ2-7; size: .; V: TRBV4-1; length: 15; DNA: TGCGCCAGCAGCCTCCAACTAGCGGAGACCTACGAGCAGTACTTC; CDR3: CASSLQLAETYEQYF
D: TRBD1; J: TRBJ1-6; size: few; V: TRBV7-2; length: 17; DNA: TGTGCCAGCAGCCATTCAGACCGACCGGGACAGTTAACACCCCTCCACTTT; CDR3: CASSHSDRPGQLTPLHF
D: TRBD1; J: TRBJ1-2; size: .; V: TRBV7-8; length: 12; DNA: TGTGCCAGCAGCCCCGACAGGGTTGGCTACACCTTC; CDR3: CASSPDRVGYTF
D: .; J: TRBJ2-1; size: .; V: TRBV27; length: 13; DNA: TGTGCCAGCAGTTTAACAGGGTACAATGAGCAGTTCTTC; CDR3: CASSLTGYNEQFF
D: .; J: TRBJ1-6; size: .; V: TRBV4-3; length: 16; DNA: TGCGCCAGCAGCCAAGACAGTAGCGGGTATAATTCACCCCTCCACTTT; CDR3: CASSQDSSGYNSPLHF
D: .; J: TRBJ1-2; size: .; V: TRBV4-1; length: 12; DNA: TGCGCCAGCAGCCGACAGAACTATGGCTACACCTTC; CDR3: CASSRQNYGYTF
D: TRBD1; J: TRBJ1-1; size: .; V: TRBV7-6; length: 15; DNA: TGTGCCAGCAGCTTACCAATGACAGGGGGCTCTGAAGCTTTCTTT; CDR3: CASSLPMTGGSEAFF
D: .; J: TRBJ1-1; size: .; V: TRBV5-1; length: 14; DNA: TGCGCCAGCAGCTTGGGCTCGCTAAACACTGAAGCTTTCTTT; CDR3: CASSLGSLNTEAFF
D: .; J: TRBJ2-1; size: .; V: TRBV7-6; length: 12; DNA: TGTGCCAGCAGCCCGTTGCCCGGTGAGCAGTTCTTC; CDR3: CASSPLPGEQFF
D: .; J: TRBJ1-3; size: .; V: TRBV7-8; length: 14; DNA: TGTGCCAGCAGCTCCCAGGGTTCTGGAAACACCATATATTTT; CDR3: CASSSQGSGNTIYF
D: .; J: TRBJ1-1; size: once; V: TRBV6-1; length: 14; DNA: TGTGCCAGCAGTGTTGAAGGGGCTACTACTGAAGCTTTCTTT; CDR3: CASSVEGATTEAFF
D: TRBD2; J: TRBJ2-7; size: .; V: TRBV6-6; length: 15; DNA: TGTGCCAGCAGACCGACTAGCGGGGGGGCCTACGAGCAGTACTTC; CDR3: CASRPTSGGAYEQYF
D: TRBD1; J: TRBJ1-2; size: .; V: TRBV7-9; length: 16; DNA: TGTGCCAGCAGCCCCCCCGGCGGACAGGGAGGGGGAGGCTACACCTTC; CDR3: CASSPPGGQGGGGYTF
D: TRBD1; J: TRBJ2-2; size: .; V: TRBV10-2; length: 13; DNA: TGCGCCAGCAGGACAGGGGTCACCGGGGAGCTGTTTTTT; CDR3: CASRTGVTGELFF
D: .; J: TRBJ1-5; size: once; V: TRBV10-3; length: 15; DNA: TGTGCCATCAGCCGGGAGCCAAGAGGGAATCAGCCCCAGCATTTT; CDR3: CAISREPRGNQPQHF
D: .; J: TRBJ1-6; size: .; V: TRBV19; length: 15; DNA: TGTGCCAGTAGGCCCCAAGACAGGTTAGAATCACCCCTCCACTTT; CDR3: CASRPQDRLESPLHF
D: TRBD1; J: TRBJ1-6; size: .; V: TRBV14; length: 16; DNA: TGTGCCAGCAGCCGAGGGACAGGGGGACCTCGGTCGCCCCTCCACTTT; CDR3: CASSRGTGGPRSPLHF
D: TRBD1; J: TRBJ1-1; size: .; V: TRBV6-1; length: 17; DNA: TGTGCCAGCAGTGAGACAGGGGGCGGACCCTGGAACACTGAAGCTTTCTTT; CDR3: CASSETGGGPWNTEAFF
D: .; J: TRBJ1-2; size: .; V: TRBV7-9; length: 14; DNA: TGTGCCAGCAGCTTAGCGCGGGGGGAACGAGGCTACACCTTC; CDR3: CASSLARGERGYTF
D: .; J: TRBJ2-1; size: few; V: TRBV4-2; length: 15; DNA: TGTGCCAGCAGCCAAGATCCACAGTCCTACAATGAGCAGTTCTTC; CDR3: CASSQDPQSYNEQFF
D: .; J: TRBJ1-3; size: few; V: TRBV18; length: 15; DNA: TGTGCCAGCTCACCGAACGGTCTCTCTGGAAACACCATATATTTT; CDR3: CASSPNGLSGNTIYF
D: TRBD2; J: TRBJ2-7; size: once; V: TRBV25-1; length: 14; DNA: TGTGCCAGCGGAGGGGCTAGCGGGACCCTCGAGCAGTACTTC; CDR3: CASGGASGTLEQYF
D: TRBD2; J: TRBJ2-1; size: .; V: TRBV4-1; length: 16; DNA: TGCGCCAGCAGCCGTGGTCTGGGGGGGTCCGAATATGAGCAGTTCTTC; CDR3: CASSRGLGGSEYEQFF